A single sample is the source of the 2 T cell receptor beta chains below, sequenced in a study of post-analysis software for immune sequencing data. The study, taken as a whole, reports: Among roughly 5 TRBV segments more frequent in patients than controls were TRBV5-6, TRBV5-1 and TRBV20-1.

Included in the TCR beta cDNA libraries were unique molecular identifiers. MiXCR was run by TCRdb on the PCR reads, yielding one entry per CDR3 protein. The sample holds hundreds of thousands of distinct CDR3 sequences, roughly 30% seen once. For these receptors, no antigen is known. Sequencing was carried out using blood. The receptor set was obtained from a girl aged 5 to 17 with multiple sclerosis.

V is TRBV7-2 and J is TRBJ2-3; a weak D match, TRBD1 (6 bases). The germline CDR1 and CDR2 sequences are SGHTA and FQGNSA. With 5 bases removed from V and 7 bases from J, the gap between germline ends came to 19 bases. The length of the CDR3 is 15 residues. DNA of the CDR3: TGTGCCAGCAGCCACCGGGACAACCCAAAAAATACGCAGTATTTT. This sequence encodes CASSHRDNPKNTQYF.

Details on this clonotype: This could be a read error, since a much larger clone is one nucleotide away. The rearrangement uses TRBV7-6 and TRBJ2-1, with TRBD2 as a possible D gene (6 bases). The J call is doubtful: the DNA matches TRBJ2-7 better. In germline, CDR1 is SGHVS, CDR2 FNYEAQ. The CDR3 covers 15 residues. CDR3 region: CASSRESGRYNEQYF. DNA for the CDR3: TGTGCCAGCAGCCGGGAATCAGGGAGGTACAATGAGCAGTACTTC.